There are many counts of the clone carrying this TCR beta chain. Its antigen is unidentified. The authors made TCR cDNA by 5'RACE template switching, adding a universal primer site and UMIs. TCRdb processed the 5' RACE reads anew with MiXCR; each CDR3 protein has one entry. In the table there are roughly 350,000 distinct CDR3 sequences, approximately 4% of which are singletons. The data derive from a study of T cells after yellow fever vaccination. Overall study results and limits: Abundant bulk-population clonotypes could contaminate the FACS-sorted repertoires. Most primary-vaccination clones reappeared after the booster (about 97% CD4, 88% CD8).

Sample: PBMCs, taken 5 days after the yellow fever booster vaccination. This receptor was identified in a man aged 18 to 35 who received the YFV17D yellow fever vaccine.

CDR3 sequence reads: CATRLGIVGGETQYF. CDR3 DNA sequence: TGTGCCACAAGACTCGGGATCGTGGGGGGAGAGACCCAGTACTTC. The rearrangement uses TRBV10-3 and TRBJ2-5; D may be TRBD2 (6 bases). The CDR3 has 15 amino acids. Trimming pared 10 bases from V and 4 bases from J, leaving 22 bases between. CDR1 is ENHRY, CDR2 SYGVKD, per germline.